Below are 29 T cell receptor beta chains sequenced from a single sample in a study of shared clonotypes between healthy human individuals. Assay: immunoSEQ multiplex PCR; the TCRdb copy retains only in-frame clones and omits some. The sample consists of about a million clones, more than 65% of them appearing once. The source material was memory CD4+ T cells sorted from blood. The subset here: CD45RA-negative fraction. All receptors come from a man in his late teens or twenties in good health.

This clone was seen once. This chain uses TRBV5-6 with TRBJ2-5; 8 bases match TRBD2. CDR1 is SGHDT, CDR2 YYEEEE, per germline. The length of the CDR3 is 16 residues. Unmatched junction bases numbered 9, after V lost 4 bases and J lost 1 base. DNA of the CDR3: TGTGCCAGCAGCCCCCAGGCGGGGGGTTTCCAAGAGACCCAGTACTTC. Amino acids: CASSPQAGGFQETQYF.

This chain links TRBV6-5 with TRBJ2-2, with TRBD2 matching 7 bases. V lost 6 bases, J lost 3 bases, and 7 bases stayed unmatched. Germline lookup yields CDR1 MNHEY and CDR2 SVGAGI. The CDR3 length is 15 residues. CDR3: CASRRLARDTGELFF. The CDR3 coding sequence is TGTGCCAGCAGACGACTAGCCAGGGACACCGGGGAGCTGTTTTTT.

A remark on this clone: A much larger clone sits a single nucleotide away, making a read error possible. The chain joins TRBV28 to TRBJ1-2; D gene uncertain. Germline loops: CDR1 MDHEN, CDR2 SYDVKM. The CDR3 has 14 residues. The chain's CDR3 is CTSSRPPGYYGYTF. Written as DNA, the CDR3 is TGTACCAGCAGTCGACCCCCAGGATACTATGGCTACACCTTC.

This sequence joins TRBV30 and TRBJ1-4, with D uncertain. Germline CDR1 and CDR2: GTSNPN and SVGIG (reference sequence). The CDR3 length is 12 residues. V was clipped by 3 bases and J by 6 bases, with 8 bases between them. The CDR3 loop is CAWRWSDEKLFF. CDR3 nucleotides: TGTGCCTGGAGATGGAGTGATGAAAAACTGTTTTTT. Based on the CDR3 plus reference TRBV30 and TRBJ1-4, the full variable domain is SQTIHQWPATLVQPVGSPLSLECTVEGTSNPNLYWYRQAAGRGLQLLFYSVGIGQISSEVPQNLSASRPQDRQFILSSKKLLLSDSGFYLCAWRWSDEKLFFGSGTQLSVL.

The chain joins TRBV30 to TRBJ1-2; maybe TRBD1 (5 bases). V lost 0 bases to trimming and J lost 10 bases, with 12 bases between them. This CDR3 contains 12 residues. CDR1 and CDR2 (germline): GTSNPN, SVGIG (reference sequence). CDR3 sequence reads: CAWSVLVRDYTF. The CDR3 nucleotides are TGTGCCTGGAGTGTACTAGTCAGGGACTACACCTTC.

The chain employs TRBV6-1 and TRBJ2-7; 10 bases line up with TRBD1. This CDR3 is built from 16 residues. Germline lookup yields CDR1 MNHNS and CDR2 SASEGT. The junction had 12 bases not matched to a gene; V was cut back by 4 bases and J by 6 bases. In DNA, the CDR3 is TGTGCCAGCAGTGCCAGGACAGGGGGGTTCTATGGCGAGCAGTACTTC. Translating it yields CASSARTGGFYGEQYF.

The chain recombines TRBV30 with TRBJ2-1; 12 bases match TRBD1. Germline-derived CDR1 and CDR2 are GTSNPN and SVGIG (reference sequence). The CDR3 runs to 16 residues. With V trimmed by 0 bases and J by 5 bases, 5 bases remained unmatched. In DNA, the CDR3 is TGTGCCTGGAGTGTATGGGGACAGGGGGCAAACAATGAGCAGTTCTTC. This codes for CAWSVWGQGANNEQFF.

The genes are TRBV10-3 and TRBJ1-1; D not certain. Germline CDR1 is ENHRY and CDR2 is SYGVKD. Trimming removed 10 bases at V and 1 base at J, with 13 bases between. The CDR3 runs to 13 residues. The CDR3 sequence: CANQRNSNTEAFF. CDR3 DNA: TGTGCCAACCAACGGAACTCGAACACTGAAGCTTTCTTT.

The chain links TRBV19 to TRBJ1-1; TRBD1 aligns across 7 bases. V was pared by 5 bases and J by 6 bases, with 6 bases of the junction left unmatched. The CDR3 extends over 13 amino acids. In germline, CDR1 is LNHDA, CDR2 SQIVND (reference sequence). The DNA for the CDR3 is TGTGCCAGTAGTGCAAGGGGGCCCGCTGAAGCTTTCTTT. Residues: CASSARGPAEAFF.

The rearrangement joins TRBV2 to TRBJ1-1; D is perhaps TRBD1 (6 bases). Trimming pared 7 bases from V and 1 base from J, leaving 13 bases between. The V gene's germline CDR1 is SNHLY and CDR2 FYNNEI. The CDR3 runs 14 residues. CDR3 protein: CASMFLQGNTEAFF. The CDR3 DNA sequence: TGTGCCAGCATGTTTTTACAGGGGAACACTGAAGCTTTCTTT.

This clone showed up just a few times. The chain couples TRBV11-2 to TRBJ1-1; TRBD1 agrees at 7 bases. Per the germline V gene, CDR1 is SGHAT and CDR2 is FQNNGV. The ends lost 6 bases at V and 1 base at J; junction bases unmatched: 5. The CDR3 loop spans 14 amino acids. CDR3 in DNA: TGTGCCAGCAGTTTGGGGACAGAGAACACTGAAGCTTTCTTT. Translating gives CASSLGTENTEAFF.

V usage is TRBV30 and J usage is TRBJ2-5; 8 bases agree with TRBD2. This CDR3 region has 13 residues. Unmatched junction bases numbered 6, after V lost 7 bases and J lost 2 bases. In germline, CDR1 is GTSNPN, CDR2 SVGIG (reference sequence). The CDR3 sequence is CASSGGEQETQYF. DNA for the CDR3: TGTGCCTCCTCCGGGGGGGAACAAGAGACCCAGTACTTC. Filled out from reference TRBV30 and TRBJ2-5, the complete variable domain reads SQTIHQWPATLVQPVGSPLSLECTVEGTSNPNLYWYRQAAGRGLQLLFYSVGIGQISSEVPQNLSASRPQDRQFILSSKKLLLSDSGFYLCASSGGEQETQYFGPGTRLLVL.

The genes are TRBV5-6 and TRBJ2-6; possibly TRBD2 for D (6 bases). The ends were cut back, 3 bases at V and 2 bases at J, with 6 bases in the middle. From germline, CDR1 is SGHDT and CDR2 YYEEEE. This CDR3 contains 14 residues. CDR3 in amino acids: CASSSGAGANVLTF. As DNA, the CDR3 is TGTGCCAGCAGCTCGGGGGCTGGGGCCAACGTCCTGACTTTC.

Of note for this clone: A much more abundant neighbour one base away suggests this may be a read error. The identical CDR3 is also encoded by other nucleotide sequences in the sample. This sequence joins TRBV7-9 and TRBJ2-2, with D unclear. Looked up from germline, CDR1 is SEHNR and CDR2 is FQNEAQ (reference sequence). V was clipped by 2 bases and J by 2 bases, with 0 bases between them. CDR3 length equals 12 residues. The CDR3 DNA reads TGTGCCAGCAGCTTAAACACCGGGGAGCTGTTTTTT. This sequence encodes CASSLNTGELFF.

The chain joins TRBV21-1 to TRBJ2-1; the table's D gene call, TRBD1, was not cross checked with the DNA. TRBV21-1 is a pseudogene segment. This CDR3 has 19 amino acids. The CDR3: CASSKGAEGRQVAYNEQFF. The CDR3, as DNA: TGTGCCAGCAGCAAAGGGGCAGAAGGGAGACAGGTAGCCTACAATGAGCAGTTCTTC.

The sample holds a few counts of this clone. The rearrangement links TRBV6-1 to TRBJ1-4; D may be TRBD1 (5 bases). CDR1 and CDR2 from the germline V gene are MNHNS and SASEGT. V lost 9 bases and J 4 bases, leaving 12 bases between the germline ends. CDR3 length: 13 amino acids. CDR3 sequence (DNA): TGTGCCAGTCGTGACAGCCTTAATGAAAAACTGTTTTTT. Translating gives CASRDSLNEKLFF.

The rearrangement links TRBV28 to TRBJ1-2, with D maybe TRBD1 (5 bases). The CDR3 covers 17 residues. Germline values: CDR1 MDHEN, CDR2 SYDVKM. Trimming stripped 2 bases from V and 0 bases from J, with 16 bases between. The CDR3 loop reads CASSLTLGQPANYGYTF. The DNA for the CDR3 is TGTGCCAGCAGTTTAACCTTGGGGCAACCCGCTAACTATGGCTACACCTTC.

In its sample, this clone was seen once. This chain connects TRBV7-9 to TRBJ2-5; the D gene is possibly TRBD1 (5 bases). The J call may be incorrect, as the DNA end agrees better with TRBJ2-7. Germline CDR1 and CDR2: SEHNR and FQNEAQ (reference sequence). The CDR3 is 14 residues long. DNA of the CDR3: TGTGCCAGCAGCACGGACACCGTCTCCTACGAGCAGTACTTC. Translated, it gives CASSTDTVSYEQYF.

This clone was found once. This chain uses TRBV28 with TRBJ1-5; D call uncertain. Trimming took off 3 bases at V and 3 bases at J, with 9 bases between the two ends. This CDR3 spans 14 amino acids. Germline-derived CDR1 and CDR2 are MDHEN and SYDVKM. The CDR3 nucleotides are TGTGCCAGCAGTTTTTGGAGGGACAATCAGCCCCAGCATTTT. This translates into CASSFWRDNQPQHF. Supplemented by reference TRBV28 and TRBJ1-5, the full variable domain reads DVKVTQSSRYLVKRTGEKVFLECVQDMDHENMFWYRQDPGLGLRLIYFSYDVKMKEKGDIPEGYSVSREKKERFSLILESASTNQTSMYLCASSFWRDNQPQHFGDGTRLSIL.

This clone was detected once. V gene TRBV7-9 combines with J gene TRBJ2-2, with D unresolved. Between the trimmed V and J ends, which lost 5 bases and 6 bases, there was a span of 10 bases. Germline CDR1 SEHNR, CDR2 FQNEAQ (reference sequence). CDR3 size: 13 residues. The CDR3 DNA reads TGTGCCAGCAGCCACAAGAGCCCCGGGGAGCTGTTTTTT. It codes for CASSHKSPGELFF.

This clone was picked up a small number of times. The chain combines TRBV2 with TRBJ2-7; possible D gene TRBD2, 6 bases. The CDR3 has 15 residues. Germline V CDR1 and CDR2: SNHLY, FYNNEI. V lost 7 bases and J 5 bases, leaving 21 bases between the germline ends. CDR3: CASTKDGRGFNEQYF. The CDR3, as DNA: TGTGCCAGCACAAAGGACGGGAGAGGTTTCAACGAGCAGTACTTC.

Only a few counts were recorded for this clone. V usage is TRBV2 and J usage is TRBJ2-5, with TRBD2 identical over 7 bases. The DNA end is more similar to TRBJ2-7, so the J call may be wrong. This CDR3 has 13 amino acids. CDR1 and CDR2 from the germline V gene are SNHLY and FYNNEI. This CDR3 reads CATKPGLSYEQYF. CDR3 in DNA: TGTGCCACTAAACCGGGACTATCCTACGAGCAGTACTTC.

This clone has only one observation. Other DNA sequences in this sample translate to the same CDR3. J is TRBJ1-2 and V is TRBV7-9; 7 bases match TRBD1. This CDR3 has 14 residues. Germline V lookup: CDR1 SEHNR, CDR2 FQNEAQ (reference sequence). The junction had 2 bases not matched to a gene; V was cut back by 2 bases and J by 2 bases. CDR3 sequence: CASSLKTGNYGYTF. CDR3 bases: TGTGCCAGCAGCTTAAAGACAGGGAACTATGGCTACACCTTC.

A note on this clone: Within the sample, other DNA sequences also encode this same CDR3. V and J are TRBV5-1 and TRBJ2-7; TRBD1 matches at 8 bases. The junction had 4 bases not matched to a gene; V was cut back by 0 bases and J by 2 bases. The CDR3 spans 15 residues. CDR1 is SGHRS and CDR2 is YFSETQ in the germline V gene. The CDR3 bases are TGCGCCAGCAGCTTGGAGGCAGGGGGCCCCTACGAGCAGTACTTC. It yields the protein CASSLEAGGPYEQYF.

The J gene is TRBJ1-4, the V gene TRBV5-1; the D gene is possibly TRBD1 (6 bases). Germline V gives CDR1 SGHRS, CDR2 YFSETQ. CDR3 length: 15 amino acids. The ends were cut back, 2 bases at V and 6 bases at J, with 14 bases in the middle. The CDR3 bases are TGCGCCAGCAGCTTTACAGGGTTCGTCGATGAAAAACTGTTTTTT. Protein sequence: CASSFTGFVDEKLFF.

The chain couples TRBV7-2 to TRBJ1-1; D might be TRBD1 (6 bases). The V gene lost 3 bases and the J gene lost 0 bases, with 14 bases spanning the gap. The CDR3 is 16 amino acids. The germline CDR1 and CDR2 sequences are SGHTA and FQGNSA. CDR3 region: CASSFGGKRMNTEAFF. CDR3 DNA: TGTGCCAGCAGCTTTGGGGGCAAACGTATGAACACTGAAGCTTTCTTT.

This clone turned up a few times. This chain joins TRBV27 and TRBJ1-6, with TRBD1 as a possible D gene (5 bases). V lost 6 bases and J lost 6, with 12 bases in between. CDR3 length equals 14 residues. CDR1 is MNHEY, CDR2 SMNVEV, per germline (reference sequence). CDR3 coding DNA: TGTGCCAGCAGGAGGGGAACTGGTAATTCACCCCTCCACTTT. Translating gives CASRRGTGNSPLHF.

V and J are TRBV30 and TRBJ2-7; 9 bases align to TRBD1. The V segment lost 5 bases and the J segment 6 bases; nucleotides outside the gene matches: 11. CDR1 is GTSNPN and CDR2 is SVGIG in the germline V gene (reference sequence). The length of the CDR3 is 14 residues. The CDR3 loop reads CAWAGQGKSPEQYF. In DNA form, the CDR3 reads TGTGCCTGGGCTGGACAGGGGAAAAGTCCCGAGCAGTACTTC.

This chain uses TRBV6-5 with TRBJ2-4; D unresolved. V lost 6 bases and J lost 8, with 14 bases in between. The CDR3 runs to 13 residues. The germline CDR1 and CDR2 sequences are MNHEY and SVGAGI. In DNA, the CDR3 is TGTGCCAGCAGGAGTATTCTTGGGGACATTCAGTACTTC. This translates into CASRSILGDIQYF.